This TCR beta chain appears in the sequencing data of a study of T cell repertoires in cytomegalovirus infection. In the study overall: Use of recently identified HLA-C-restricted and well-studied HLA-B-restricted CMV epitopes was part of the study. Both a matching HLA type and CMV infection were indicated by public TCR beta signatures.

Broader study findings: The ex vivo response was dominated by HLA-C-restricted CMV-specific TCR beta clonotypes. Identification of carriers of CMV plus the relevant HLA was achieved through cumulative public TCR beta family frequency.

TCRdb re-analysed the reads in MiXCR, keeping a single row per CDR3 protein. Of just over 450,000 distinct CDR3 sequences listed, 40% to 50% were seen once; the top ten hold around 44%. This CDR3 has 13 residues. Trimming stripped 4 bases from V and 5 bases from J, with 12 bases between. Germline CDR1 SGDLS, CDR2 YYNGEE. A word on this clonotype: Its target is not known.

Source: cultured PBMCs, taken from culture after CMV antigen stimulation. V and J are TRBV9 and TRBJ2-5; D gene ambiguous. The TCR comes from a human donor in good health (CMV status not recorded). Some clones in this sample may be carry-over from other donors' samples. The CDR3 sequence is CASSPRHDETQYF. For the CDR3, the DNA is TGTGCCAGCAGCCCCCGGCATGACGAGACCCAGTACTTC.